This entry is about one T cell receptor (beta chain). Antigen unknown. By quantitative 5'-RACE with molecular barcodes, the TCR beta libraries were made. TCRdb independently ran MiXCR on the 5' RACE reads; one entry per CDR3 protein. The repertoire holds about 450,000 distinct CDR3 sequences, with about 24% as singletons. V was cut by 0 bases and J by 2 bases, with 16 bases left in between. Germline CDR1 and CDR2: DFQATT and SNEGSKA (reference sequence). The CDR3 has 16 amino acids. This entry belongs to a study of CD8 T cells in ankylosing spondylitis. Study results and limitations: About 8 highly homologous variants made up a TCR beta motif, and this motif appeared characteristic of ankylosing spondylitis blood. Peripheral blood held disease-linked clones only at relatively low frequency, and these were CD8+. There were earlier reports of some motif variants in reactive arthritis synovial fluid and blood. Matched ankylosing spondylitis synovial fluid reportedly showed significant enrichment of disease-linked clones.

The V gene is TRBV20-1, the J gene TRBJ2-5; possibly TRBD2 for D (6 bases). Sequenced sample: blood, either unsorted or a sorted T cell fraction (not recorded which). The receptor was isolated from a male donor with ankylosing spondylitis. The CDR3 region is CSARDSGGGWQETQYF. CDR3 DNA: TGCAGTGCTAGAGATTCCGGGGGTGGGTGGCAAGAGACCCAGTACTTC.